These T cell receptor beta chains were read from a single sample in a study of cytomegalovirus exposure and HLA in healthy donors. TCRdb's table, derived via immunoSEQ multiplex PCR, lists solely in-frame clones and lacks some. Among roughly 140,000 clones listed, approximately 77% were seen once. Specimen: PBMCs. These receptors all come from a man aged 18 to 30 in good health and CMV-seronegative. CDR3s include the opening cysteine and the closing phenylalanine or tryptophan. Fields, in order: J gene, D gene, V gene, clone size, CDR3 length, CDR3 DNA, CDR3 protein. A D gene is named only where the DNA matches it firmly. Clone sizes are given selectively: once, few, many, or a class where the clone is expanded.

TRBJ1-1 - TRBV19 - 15 TGTGCCAGTAGTATAGAGAACAGGGAGAACACTGAAGCTTTCTTT CASSIENRENTEAFF
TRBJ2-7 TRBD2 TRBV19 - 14 TGTGCCAGTAGTGTGACTAGCGGGGTCCGCGAGCAGTACTTC CASSVTSGVREQYF
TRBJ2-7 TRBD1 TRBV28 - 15 TGTGCCAGCAGCCCCGGCGGGACAGGGTCCTACGAGCAGTACTTC CASSPGGTGSYEQYF
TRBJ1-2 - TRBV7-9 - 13 TGTGCCAGCGGAAGGACAGAGAACTATGGCTACACCTTC CASGRTENYGYTF
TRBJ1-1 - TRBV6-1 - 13 TGTGCCAGCTCACAGGGAGGGGACACTGAAGCTTTCTTT CASSQGGDTEAFF
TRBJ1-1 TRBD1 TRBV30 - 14 TGTGCCTGGAGGACAGGGGGCGGAGACACTGAAGCTTTCTTT CAWRTGGGDTEAFF
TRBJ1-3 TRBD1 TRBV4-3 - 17 TGCGCCAGCAGCCAAGCCCTGCGGGACAGGGTCGGAAACACCATATATTTT CASSQALRDRVGNTIYF
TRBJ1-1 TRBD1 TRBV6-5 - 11 TGTGCCAGCAGACATGGACAGGCAGCTTTCTTT CASRHGQAAFF
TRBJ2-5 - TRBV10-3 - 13 TGTGCCTCAATGGACCAGCAGGGGGAGACCCAGTACTTC CASMDQQGETQYF
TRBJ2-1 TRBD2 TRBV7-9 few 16 TGTTCCAGCAGCTTAGGTTTGGTGGACGGGAGGGATGAGCAGTTCTTC CSSSLGLVDGRDEQFF
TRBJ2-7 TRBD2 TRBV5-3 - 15 TGTGCCAGAAGGGGGGGACTAGCGGGAAACTACGAGCAGTACTTC CARRGGLAGNYEQYF
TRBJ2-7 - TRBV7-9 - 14 TGTGCCAGCAGTTCCCCAGGGTTGGTGGACGAGCAGTACTTC CASSSPGLVDEQYF
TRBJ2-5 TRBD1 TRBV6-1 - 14 TGTGCCAGCACTGTGACAGGGCAGGCGGAGACCCAGTACTTC CASTVTGQAETQYF
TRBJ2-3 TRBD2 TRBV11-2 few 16 TGTGCCAGCAGCTTAGGGGCGGGAGGGAGCACAGATACGCAGTATTTT CASSLGAGGSTDTQYF
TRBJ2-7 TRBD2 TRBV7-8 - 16 TGTGCCAGCAGTCCCTACAGACTAGCGGGGGGCTACGAGCAGTACTTC CASSPYRLAGGYEQYF
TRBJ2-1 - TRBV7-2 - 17 TGTGCCAGCAGCTTAGTGGGGAGCCCTAGCTCCTACAATGAGCAGTTCTTC CASSLVGSPSSYNEQFF
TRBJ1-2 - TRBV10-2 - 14 TGCGCCAGCAGTGAAGGGCAGGGGATAGGTGGCTACACCTTC CASSEGQGIGGYTF
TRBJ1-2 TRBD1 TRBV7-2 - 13 TGTGCCAGCACCCCAGGACAGGGCTATGGCTACACCTTC CASTPGQGYGYTF
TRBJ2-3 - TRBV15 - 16 TGTGCCACCAGCAGAGACCCGACCTCTTCGGGGGATACGCAGTATTTT CATSRDPTSSGDTQYF
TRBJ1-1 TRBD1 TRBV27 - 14 TGTGCCAGCAGTTCCGGGACAGAGAACACTGAAGCTTTCTTT CASSSGTENTEAFF
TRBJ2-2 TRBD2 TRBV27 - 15 TGTGCCAGCAGTTGGAGCGGGGAGGGCACCGGGGAGCTGTTTTTT CASSWSGEGTGELFF
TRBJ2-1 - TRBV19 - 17 TGTGCCAGTAGTATAGATTGGGGAGCCCCCGGGGACAATGAGCAGTTCTTC CASSIDWGAPGDNEQFF